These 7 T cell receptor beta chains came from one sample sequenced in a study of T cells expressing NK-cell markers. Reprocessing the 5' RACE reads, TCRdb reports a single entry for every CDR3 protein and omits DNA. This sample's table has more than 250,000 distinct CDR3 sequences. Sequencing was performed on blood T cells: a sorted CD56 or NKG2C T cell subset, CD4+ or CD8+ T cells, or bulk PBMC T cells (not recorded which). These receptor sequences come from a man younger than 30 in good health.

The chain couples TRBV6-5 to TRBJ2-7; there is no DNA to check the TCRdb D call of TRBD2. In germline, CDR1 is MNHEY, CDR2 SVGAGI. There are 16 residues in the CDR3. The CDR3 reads CASSYSPKREGYEQYF.

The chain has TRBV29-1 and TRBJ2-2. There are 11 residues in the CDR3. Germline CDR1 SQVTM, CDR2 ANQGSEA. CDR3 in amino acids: CSVEGPGELFF.

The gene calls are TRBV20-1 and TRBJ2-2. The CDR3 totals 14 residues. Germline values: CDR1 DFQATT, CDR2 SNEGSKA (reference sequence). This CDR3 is CSASDTDGAGELFF.

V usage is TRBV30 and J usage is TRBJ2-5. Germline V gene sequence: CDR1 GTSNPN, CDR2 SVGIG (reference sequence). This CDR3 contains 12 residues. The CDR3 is CAWSTKQETQYF.

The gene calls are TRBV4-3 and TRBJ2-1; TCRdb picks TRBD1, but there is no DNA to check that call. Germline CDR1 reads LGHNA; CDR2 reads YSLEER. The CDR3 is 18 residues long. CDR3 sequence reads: CASSQDWARNRGYNEQFF.

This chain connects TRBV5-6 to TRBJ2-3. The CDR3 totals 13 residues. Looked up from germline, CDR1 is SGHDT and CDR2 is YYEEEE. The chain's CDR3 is CASSLDDTDTQYF.

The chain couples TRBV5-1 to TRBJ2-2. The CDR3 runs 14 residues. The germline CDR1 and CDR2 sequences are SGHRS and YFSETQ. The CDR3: CASSLDPTTGELFF.